Detailed here is one TCR beta chain. Antigen specificity is unknown. Scientists ran DNA taken from cultured CD4+ T cells through the Oncomine TCR Beta short-read assay for sequencing. Genomic DNA was taken out of cultured CD4+ T cells by extraction. TCRdb called the PCR reads again in MiXCR, with one record for every CDR3 protein. Here the sample spans 7,800 or so distinct CDR3 sequences, roughly two fifths being singletons. This entry belongs to a study of vaccination and CD4 T cells after COVID-19. V was shortened by 4 bases and J by 3 bases, with 11 bases between the two germline ends. The CDR3 length is 14 residues. Germline V gives CDR1 SGHRS, CDR2 YFSETQ. The treatment: roughly 10-day PBMC culture with coronavirus spike peptide pools or control peptides (ViraFEST assay). Samples of CD4+ T cells were obtained from the unexposed donor before the COVID-19 pandemic (2011-2018). Via ViraFEST, peptide pools expanded antigen-specific T cells before TCR sequencing. The culture of around 2.2 million PBMCs per well included about 9.7 IU/ml IL-2 and roughly 10 ug/ml peptide pools.

Sequencing was performed on CD4+ T cells from blood, cultured in vitro. The chain has TRBV5-1 and TRBJ2-1; D tentatively fits TRBD1 or TRBD2 (5 bases each). The TCR was taken from a human donor in good health. CDR3 region: CASSGEGRYNEQFF. The CDR3, as DNA: TGCGCCAGCAGCGGCGAGGGGCGCTACAATGAGCAGTTCTTC.